This T cell receptor beta chain was found in a study of T cell clonality in common variable immunodeficiency. Study findings and constraints: The cause of increased CVID clonality remains unclear without subpopulation sequencing. TCRbeta clonality was increased in CVID versus healthy controls.

The germline CDR1 and CDR2 sequences are SGHAT and FQNNGV. The CDR3 extends over 15 amino acids. Trimming stripped 5 bases from V and 2 bases from J, with 13 bases between. This clone was detected many times. Antigen unknown. Sequencing ends 3 residues short of the CDR3 end; the germline J gene provides the rest. Each donor provided about 5 to 9 ml of heparinized whole blood. Data came from immunoSEQ multiplex PCR; TCRdb stores just in-frame clones and leaves some out. The record shows 75,000 to 85,000 clones for this sample, with no singletons present. The source of this sequence is a person aged 18-70 years in good health. The genes are TRBV11-2 and TRBJ1-3; D perhaps matches TRBD1 (6 bases). The sequenced sample consisted of peripheral blood mononuclear cells. The CDR3 loop is CASSNLQGTGNTIYF. Incomplete CDR3 DNA: TGTGCCAGCAGCAATTTACAGGGAACTGGAAACACC.